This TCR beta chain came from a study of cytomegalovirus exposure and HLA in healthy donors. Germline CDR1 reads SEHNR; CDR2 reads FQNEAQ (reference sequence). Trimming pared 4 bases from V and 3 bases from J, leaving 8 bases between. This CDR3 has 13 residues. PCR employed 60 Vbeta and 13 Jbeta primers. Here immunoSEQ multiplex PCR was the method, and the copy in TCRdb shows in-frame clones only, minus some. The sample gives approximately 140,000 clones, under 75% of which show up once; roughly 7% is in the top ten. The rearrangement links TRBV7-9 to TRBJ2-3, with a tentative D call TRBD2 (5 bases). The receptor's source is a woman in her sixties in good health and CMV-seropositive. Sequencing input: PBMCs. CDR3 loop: CASSSGRTDTQYF. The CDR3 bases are TGTGCCAGCAGCTCTGGGAGAACAGATACGCAGTATTTT.